The source of this T cell receptor beta chain is a study of human T cells and chemical hapten exposure. TCRdb passed the RACE reads through MiXCR, listing each CDR3 protein once. The data hold roughly 200,000 distinct CDR3 sequences, with 20% to 25% observed a single time. This sample's time point: patch test 1, 2 weeks after DPC sensitization. Indicated treatment: therapeutic diphenylcyclopropenone sensitization with weekly scalp DPC. This clonotype was recorded a few times. The V and J ends lost 10 bases and 0 bases respectively, with 12 bases between them. This CDR3 is 13 amino acids long. Germline loops: CDR1 ENHRY, CDR2 SYGVKD.

The sequencing used whole blood, collected in connection with sensitization to the hapten diphenylcyclopropenone (DPC). The receptor was derived from a woman between 45 and 65 years old with alopecia areata. Some clones in this sample may be carry-over from other donors' samples. The gene calls are TRBV10-3 and TRBJ1-2; possible D gene TRBD1, 6 bases. The CDR3 loop reads CATRDTSNYGYTF. In DNA form, the CDR3 reads TGTGCCACCAGGGACACCTCTAACTATGGCTACACCTTC.